This entry lists 6 T cell receptor beta chains sequenced from one sample in a study of T-cell memory formation after mild COVID-19. A single record per CDR3 protein comes from TCRdb applying MiXCR to the 5' RACE reads. Among fewer than 700,000 distinct CDR3 sequences listed, about 20% were seen once. The sequenced sample was PBMCs or a T cell subset sorted from them (not recorded which). Receptor source: an adult woman who had mild COVID-19 (a few samples of this study predate the infection). Cell type and time point are not known.

The chain combines TRBV12-3 or TRBV12-4 with TRBJ2-5, with D unresolved. CDR3 length: 13 amino acids. The V end was cut by 4 bases, the J end by 2 bases, with 8 bases between. The CDR3 region is CASSSHKQETQYF. CDR3 coding DNA: TGTGCCAGCAGTTCACATAAACAAGAGACCCAGTACTTC.

V and J are TRBV12-3 or TRBV12-4 and TRBJ2-3; D not resolved. Trimming took off 3 bases at V and 2 bases at J, with 9 bases between the two ends. The CDR3 contains 14 residues. The CDR3 sequence is CASSFGHNTDTQYF. CDR3 sequence (DNA): TGTGCCAGCAGTTTCGGCCACAACACAGATACGCAGTATTTT.

This clonotype appeared a few times. The chain carries TRBV5-6 and TRBJ2-3; the match to TRBD2 covers 11 bases. The CDR3 is 16 amino acids. Germline V gives CDR1 SGHDT, CDR2 YYEEEE. With V trimmed by 3 bases and J by 2 bases, 5 bases remained unmatched. CDR3 region: CASSYRLAGYTDTQYF. In nucleotides, the CDR3 is TGTGCCAGCAGCTACCGACTAGCGGGATACACAGATACGCAGTATTTT.

This clonotype occurred a few times. V usage is TRBV2 and J usage is TRBJ2-1; 12 bases map to TRBD2. There are 14 residues in the CDR3. Per the germline V gene, CDR1 is SNHLY and CDR2 is FYNNEI. Trimming cost V 8 bases and J 4 bases; bases outside gene matches: 3. For the CDR3, the DNA is TGTGCCAGCCGGACTAGCGGGGTATACAATGAGCAGTTCTTC. Its translation: CASRTSGVYNEQFF.

The chain joins TRBV4-2 to TRBJ2-7, with a tentative D call TRBD2 (6 bases). The CDR3 extends over 16 amino acids. V was clipped by 0 bases and J by 0 bases, with 12 bases between them. Per the germline V gene, CDR1 is LGHNA and CDR2 is YNFKEQ. CDR3 nucleotide sequence: TGTGCCAGCAGCCAAGAGTATGCGGGGAGCTCCTACGAGCAGTACTTC. Amino acid sequence: CASSQEYAGSSYEQYF.

This clonotype has just a few counts. The chain joins TRBV20-1 to TRBJ2-3, with 12 bases lining up with TRBD2. The CDR3 runs to 14 residues. V shed 6 bases, J shed 6 bases, and the junction held 7 bases outside the gene matches. Looked up from germline, CDR1 is DFQATT and CDR2 is SNEGSKA (reference sequence). The CDR3 here is CSANLAGGSDTQYF. In DNA, the CDR3 is TGCAGTGCCAACCTAGCGGGGGGGAGTGATACGCAGTATTTT.